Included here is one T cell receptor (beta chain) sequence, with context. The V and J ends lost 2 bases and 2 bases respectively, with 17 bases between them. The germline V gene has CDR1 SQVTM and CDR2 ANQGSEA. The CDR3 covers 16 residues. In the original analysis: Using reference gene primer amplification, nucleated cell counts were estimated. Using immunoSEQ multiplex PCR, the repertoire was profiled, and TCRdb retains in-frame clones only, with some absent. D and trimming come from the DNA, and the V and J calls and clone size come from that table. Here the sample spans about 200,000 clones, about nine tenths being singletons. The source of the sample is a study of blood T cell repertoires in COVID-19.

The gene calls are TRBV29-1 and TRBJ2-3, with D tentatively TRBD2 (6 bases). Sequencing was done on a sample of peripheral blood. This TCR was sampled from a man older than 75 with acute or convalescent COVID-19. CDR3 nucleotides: TGCAGCGTTGAAATGGGGCGGGAACATTACACAGATACGCAGTATTTT. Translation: CSVEMGREHYTDTQYF.